One and the same sample provided the 7 T cell receptor beta chains below, sequenced in a study of OX40 agonist ivuxolimab in advanced cancers. Receptor amplification or capture employed the immunoSEQ multiplex PCR assay. TCRdb took over this immuneACCESS table, retaining in-frame rearrangements with V and J assigned. Such tables are incomplete; in checked studies, under half of the missing clones stem from an unresolved V gene, and the remainder is unexplained. The sample data list under 20,000 clones, and roughly 79% of these were observed just once. The ten largest clonotypes hold 15% to 20% of the sample. Here the sequenced sample was CD4+ or CD8+ T cells sorted from blood, taken in a trial of the OX40 agonist ivuxolimab. Receptor source: an adult with an advanced solid tumor such as melanoma, head and neck, liver or kidney cancer.

This clone has a single count. V usage is TRBV11-3 and J usage is TRBJ2-2; 8 bases line up with TRBD2. V shed 1 base and J 3 bases; nucleotides not matched to a gene: 1. Germline CDR1 reads SGHNT; CDR2 reads YENEEA. CDR3 length: 15 residues. CDR3 region: CASSLVRGDTGELFF. CDR3 coding DNA: TGTGCCAGCAGCTTAGTGCGGGGGGACACCGGGGAGCTGTTTTTT.

This chain uses TRBV11-2 with TRBJ1-6; 9 positions match TRBD1. Trimming cost V 1 base and J 4 bases; bases outside gene matches: 5. The CDR3 is made up of 17 amino acids. Per germline, CDR1 SGHAT and CDR2 FQNNGV. The CDR3 reads CASSLGGTGPYNSPLHF. CDR3 sequence (DNA): TGTGCCAGCAGCTTAGGGGGGACAGGGCCTTATAATTCACCCCTCCACTTT.

The chain is built from TRBV5-4 and TRBJ2-7, with D maybe TRBD2 (6 bases). This CDR3 region has 12 residues. Germline values: CDR1 SGHNT, CDR2 YYREEE (reference sequence). V was clipped by 7 bases and J by 5 bases, with 13 bases between them. CDR3 sequence (DNA): TGTGCCAGCGGCAGGGAGGCGGACGAGCAGTACTTC. It translates to CASGREADEQYF.

The chain joins TRBV5-1 to TRBJ2-1; D is unclear. V was pared by 3 bases and J by 6 bases, with 13 bases between. Germline CDR1 is SGHRS and CDR2 is YFSETQ. This CDR3 spans 14 amino acids. The CDR3 region has the DNA TGCGCCAGCAGCTCCGTGCCGGGCGGCAATGAGCAGTTCTTC. Translating gives CASSSVPGGNEQFF.

The J gene is TRBJ2-5, the V gene TRBV5-1, with D possibly being TRBD2 (6 bases). The J call may be incorrect, as the DNA end agrees better with TRBJ2-7. Germline values: CDR1 SGHRS, CDR2 YFSETQ. The CDR3 sequence is 14 residues long. CDR3 region: CASSLAGVGYEQYF. CDR3 coding DNA: TGCGCCAGCAGCTTGGCGGGGGTCGGGTACGAGCAGTACTTC.

The CDR3 DNA reads as TGTGCCAGCAGTGGACATAACACCGGGGAGCTGTTTTTT. This translates into CASSGHNTGELFF. The rearrangement links TRBV6-4 to TRBJ2-2; no firm D call. Germline V gene sequence: CDR1 MRHNA, CDR2 SNTAGT. Between the trimmed V and J ends, which lost 4 bases and 2 bases, there was a span of 5 bases. The CDR3 extends over 13 amino acids.

The J gene is TRBJ1-2, the V gene TRBV9; 11 bases agree with TRBD1. The CDR3 sequence is 15 residues long. V shed 0 bases, J shed 7 bases, and the junction held 5 bases outside the gene matches. The germline CDR1 and CDR2 sequences are SGDLS and YYNGEE. The CDR3 bases are TGTGCCAGCAGCGTAGCGAGGACAGGGGGCTCTGGCTACACCTTC. Amino acids: CASSVARTGGSGYTF.